Listed below are T cell receptor beta chains from one sample, sequenced in a study of identifying expanded T cells in peripheral blood. Only in-frame clones appear in the TCRdb table, and some are missing; sequencing was by immunoSEQ multiplex PCR. The table lists approximately 90,000 clones, approximately 84% of them singletons. Material for sequencing was blood. The source of these receptors is a person between 18 and 75 years old in good health. The CDR3 runs from the conserved cysteine through the conserved F or W. A D gene is named only where the DNA matches it firmly. The size field is filled for only some rows; it gives once, few, many or a size class.

D gene: NA; V gene: TRBV6-6; clone size: NA; J gene: TRBJ1-1; CDR3 protein: CASTAEGTEAFF; CDR3 DNA: TGTGCCAGCACAGCGGAGGGCACGGAAGCTTTCTTT
D gene: NA; V gene: TRBV7-9; clone size: NA; J gene: TRBJ2-1; CDR3 protein: CASGLDSNNEQFF; CDR3 DNA: TGTGCCAGCGGATTGGACAGCAACAATGAGCAGTTCTTC
D gene: NA; V gene: TRBV6-5; clone size: NA; J gene: TRBJ1-5; CDR3 protein: CASSPDRSYQPQHF; CDR3 DNA: TGTGCCAGCAGTCCAGACAGATCCTATCAGCCCCAGCATTTT
D gene: TRBD2; V gene: TRBV27; clone size: once; J gene: TRBJ2-1; CDR3 protein: CAAGPGGGVYNEQFF; CDR3 DNA: TGTGCGGCGGGCCCGGGGGGAGGGGTATACAATGAGCAGTTCTTC
D gene: NA; V gene: TRBV5-4; clone size: NA; J gene: TRBJ2-7; CDR3 protein: CASSSLRGGNEQYF; CDR3 DNA: TGTGCCAGCAGCTCCCTAAGGGGGGGCAACGAGCAGTACTTC
D gene: TRBD2; V gene: TRBV18; clone size: NA; J gene: TRBJ2-1; CDR3 protein: CASSPSTSGGAHNEQFF; CDR3 DNA: TGTGCCAGCTCACCATCGACTAGCGGGGGGGCTCACAATGAGCAGTTCTTC
D gene: NA; V gene: TRBV10-3; clone size: NA; J gene: TRBJ1-1; CDR3 protein: CAIQSSNTEAFF; CDR3 DNA: TGTGCCATCCAGTCGTCGAACACTGAAGCTTTCTTT
D gene: TRBD2; V gene: TRBV9; clone size: NA; J gene: TRBJ2-5; CDR3 protein: CASSAHGGDPETQYF; CDR3 DNA: TGTGCCAGCAGCGCCCACGGGGGGGACCCAGAGACCCAGTACTTC
D gene: NA; V gene: TRBV11-3; clone size: NA; J gene: TRBJ2-3; CDR3 protein: CASSLGGTDTQYF; CDR3 DNA: TGTGCCAGCAGCTTAGGGGGGACAGATACGCAGTATTTT
D gene: NA; V gene: TRBV4-1; clone size: once; J gene: TRBJ1-6; CDR3 protein: CASSQVRVSPLHF; CDR3 DNA: TGCGCCAGCAGCCAAGTTCGGGTTTCACCCCTCCACTTT
D gene: NA; V gene: TRBV2; clone size: few; J gene: TRBJ1-2; CDR3 protein: CASSGPQPPTEDTF; CDR3 DNA: TGTGCCAGCAGTGGGCCGCAGCCTCCCACGGAGGACACCTTC
D gene: NA; V gene: TRBV7-2; clone size: NA; J gene: TRBJ1-2; CDR3 protein: CASSSYMEENYGYTF; CDR3 DNA: TGTGCCAGCAGCTCATACATGGAGGAGAACTATGGCTACACCTTC
D gene: NA; V gene: TRBV5-1; clone size: NA; J gene: TRBJ1-2; CDR3 protein: CASNPDGDVYGYTF; CDR3 DNA: TGCGCCAGCAACCCGGACGGGGATGTCTATGGCTACACCTTC
D gene: NA; V gene: TRBV2; clone size: once; J gene: TRBJ1-2; CDR3 protein: CASSEWDRGGYTF; CDR3 DNA: TGTGCCAGCAGTGAATGGGACCGAGGGGGCTACACCTTC
D gene: NA; V gene: TRBV11-3; clone size: NA; J gene: TRBJ1-1; CDR3 protein: CASSPNPTAEAFF; CDR3 DNA: TGTGCCAGCAGCCCGAATCCGACCGCTGAAGCTTTCTTT
D gene: TRBD1; V gene: TRBV5-8; clone size: NA; J gene: TRBJ2-7; CDR3 protein: CASSALRQGWNEQYF; CDR3 DNA: TGTGCCAGCAGCGCCCTTCGACAGGGTTGGAACGAGCAGTACTTC
D gene: NA; V gene: TRBV5-6; clone size: NA; J gene: TRBJ2-4; CDR3 protein: CASSLESRSGAGIQYF; CDR3 DNA: TGTGCCAGCAGCTTGGAAAGCCGTTCCGGGGCGGGCATTCAGTACTTC